These 18 T cell receptor beta chains were all obtained from the same sample, sequenced in a study of T cell changes during pregnancy in multiple sclerosis. Produced via immunoSEQ multiplex PCR; TCRdb's table is partial and in-frame only. The data contain around 96,000 clones, 94% of them singletons. Sequenced material: peripheral blood, taken in the third trimester of pregnancy. The origin of the receptors is a female donor with multiple sclerosis, enrolled in a pregnancy study.

This clone was observed a single time. This chain uses TRBV5-5 with TRBJ2-1; 8 bases line up with TRBD1. The germline V gene encodes CDR1 SGHKS and CDR2 YYEKEE (reference sequence). V trimming: 3 bases; J trimming: 2 bases; junction bases outside the gene matches: 10. The CDR3 has 17 amino acids. CDR3 amino acids: CASSSGEQGGPYNEQFF. CDR3 nucleotides: TGTGCCAGCAGCTCGGGGGAACAGGGGGGCCCCTACAATGAGCAGTTCTTC.

The chain recombines TRBV11-3 with TRBJ2-1; D is perhaps TRBD1 (7 bases). The V gene lost 2 bases and the J gene lost 6 bases, with 20 bases spanning the gap. The CDR3 is 17 residues long. Per germline, CDR1 SGHNT and CDR2 YENEEA. DNA of the CDR3: TGTGCCAGCAGCTTAATCGCCGGGGGACCAGGGGGCAATGAGCAGTTCTTC. Encoded protein: CASSLIAGGPGGNEQFF. The full variable domain, its missing parts supplied by reference TRBV11-3 and TRBJ2-1, is EAGVVQSPRYKIIEKKQPVAFWCNPISGHNTLYWYLQNLGQGPELLIRYENEEAVDDSQLPKDRFSAERLKGVDSTLKIQPAELGDSAVYLCASSLIAGGPGGNEQFFGPGTRLTVL.

The chain employs TRBV9 and TRBJ1-2; TRBD1 matches 7 bases. The CDR3 totals 12 residues. V lost 6 bases and J lost 5; bases outside the gene matches: 4. The germline CDR1 and CDR2 sequences are SGDLS and YYNGEE. The CDR3 region is CASTQGPYGYTF. The CDR3 bases are TGTGCCAGCACACAGGGGCCGTATGGCTACACCTTC.

The rearrangement uses TRBV4-3 and TRBJ1-2; 7 positions match TRBD1. Trimming at V came to 0 bases and at J to 2 bases, leaving 12 bases not matched to a gene. From germline, CDR1 is LGHNA and CDR2 YSLEER. This CDR3 region has 18 residues. The CDR3 coding sequence is TGCGCCAGCAGCCAAGAAAATCCCCCGGGACAGTTCAACTATGGCTACACCTTC. Translation: CASSQENPPGQFNYGYTF.

This clone was seen only once. The chain's CDR3 is CASSLTPRVVNYEQYF. CDR3 DNA sequence: TGCGCCAGCAGCTTGACCCCTCGGGTGGTGAACTACGAGCAGTACTTC. The chain combines TRBV5-1 with TRBJ2-7; the D is unclear. The CDR3 has 16 residues. Between the trimmed V and J ends, which lost 1 base and 3 bases, there was a span of 17 bases. Germline V gene lookup returns CDR1 SGHRS and CDR2 YFSETQ.

This chain joins TRBV5-4 and TRBJ2-5; 10 bases match TRBD1. There are 16 residues in the CDR3. Germline V gives CDR1 SGHNT, CDR2 YYREEE (reference sequence). V shed 3 bases and J 5 bases; nucleotides not matched to a gene: 10. The DNA for the CDR3 is TGTGCCAGCAGCTCCACTGGACAGGGGGGGTATGAGACCCAGTACTTC. Its translation is CASSSTGQGGYETQYF. The full variable domain, its missing parts supplied by reference TRBV5-4 and TRBJ2-5, is ETGVTQSPTHLIKTRGQQVTLRCSSQSGHNTVSWYQQALGQGPQFIFQYYREEENGRGNFPPRFSGLQFPNYSSELNVNALELDDSALYLCASSSTGQGGYETQYFGPGTRLLVL.

The chain recombines TRBV5-1 with TRBJ2-1; 7 nucleotides match TRBD1. Germline V gene data show CDR1 as SGHRS and CDR2 as YFSETQ. CDR3 length: 15 residues. J lost 0 bases, V lost 0 bases, and 0 bases had no gene match. The CDR3 region is CASSLGTGSYNEQFF. In DNA form, the CDR3 reads TGCGCCAGCAGCTTGGGGACAGGCTCCTACAATGAGCAGTTCTTC. The variable domain in full, with the rest retrieved from reference TRBV5-1 and TRBJ2-1, is KAGVTQTPRYLIKTRGQQVTLSCSPISGHRSVSWYQQTPGQGLQFLFEYFSETQRNKGNFPGRFSGRQFSNSRSEMNVSTLELGDSALYLCASSLGTGSYNEQFFGPGTRLTVL.

The chain combines TRBV5-4 with TRBJ2-2; TRBD2 matches 12 bases. Germline V gene sequence: CDR1 SGHNT, CDR2 YYREEE (reference sequence). The junction had 7 bases not matched to a gene; V was cut back by 2 bases and J by 2 bases. CDR3 size: 18 residues. CDR3 bases: TGTGCCAGCAGCTTTTCACTAGCGGGAGGAGCTAACACCGGGGAGCTGTTTTTT. It specifies CASSFSLAGGANTGELFF.

The rearrangement links TRBV6-5 to TRBJ1-1; D is unclear. Germline loops: CDR1 MNHEY, CDR2 SVGAGI. V lost 3 bases and J 1 base, leaving 9 bases between the germline ends. CDR3 size: 14 residues. Here the CDR3 reads CASSYQDPNTEAFF. The CDR3 bases are TGTGCCAGCAGTTATCAGGATCCGAACACTGAAGCTTTCTTT.

The chain is built from TRBV13 and TRBJ2-7, with 16 bases lining up with TRBD2. CDR1 and CDR2 from the germline V gene are PRHDT and FYEKMQ (reference sequence). V shed 5 bases, J shed 7 bases, and the junction held 2 bases outside the gene matches. The CDR3 is 14 amino acids. This CDR3 reads CASSTGLAGGEQYF. The CDR3 DNA reads as TGTGCCAGCAGCACGGGACTAGCGGGGGGGGAGCAGTACTTC.

The rearrangement uses TRBV19 and TRBJ2-3; D might be TRBD2 (6 bases). CDR3 size: 14 residues. Trimming shortened V by 5 bases and J by 5 bases, and 14 bases separated the two germline ends. Per the germline V gene, CDR1 is LNHDA and CDR2 is SQIVND (reference sequence). The CDR3 DNA sequence: TGTGCCAGTAGTCGGGGAGGCGGACGAGATACGCAGTATTTT. This sequence encodes CASSRGGGRDTQYF.

Here the CDR3 DNA reads TGTGCCAGCAGCCTAACGACAGGGTATGAAAAACTGTTTTTT. It translates to CASSLTTGYEKLFF. The V gene is TRBV7-6, the J gene TRBJ1-4, with 7 positions matching TRBD1. Trimming at V came to 5 bases and at J to 6 bases, leaving 6 bases not matched to a gene. The CDR3 is made up of 14 amino acids. The germline V gene has CDR1 SGHVS and CDR2 FNYEAQ.

The CDR3 sequence: CASSENDRGRSKNIQYF. The CDR3 DNA reads as TGTGCCAGCAGTGAAAACGACAGGGGGCGATCCAAAAACATTCAGTACTTC. The V call is TRBV6-1, the J call TRBJ2-4, with 10 nucleotides matching TRBD1. The CDR3 is 17 residues long. V was clipped by 2 bases and J by 2 bases; unmatched bases: 6. Germline CDR1 MNHNS, CDR2 SASEGT.

The rearrangement uses TRBV28 and TRBJ2-7, with 15 bases identical to TRBD2. CDR1 MDHEN and CDR2 SYDVKM come from the germline V gene. This CDR3 contains 14 residues. V lost 6 bases to trimming and J lost 7 bases; unmatched junction nucleotides: 4. The CDR3 region is CASSGTSGRREQYF. CDR3 coding DNA: TGTGCCAGCAGCGGGACTAGCGGGAGGCGGGAGCAGTACTTC.

V and J are TRBV6-6 and TRBJ2-3; 9 bases match TRBD1. This CDR3 has 15 residues. The V and J ends lost 5 bases and 2 bases, in that order; junction bases with no gene match: 5. CDR1 is MNHNY, CDR2 SVGAGI, per germline (reference sequence). The CDR3: CASSPTGGSTDTQYF. The CDR3 region has the DNA TGTGCCAGCAGTCCCACAGGGGGCTCCACAGATACGCAGTATTTT.

The gene calls are TRBV19 and TRBJ1-1; D ambiguous. The CDR3 spans 15 residues. CDR1 LNHDA and CDR2 SQIVND come from the germline V gene (reference sequence). Trimming removed 1 base from V and 1 base from J, with 10 bases in between. The CDR3 bases are TGTGCCAGTAGTATAGCCCTGACACAGAACACTGAAGCTTTCTTT. This gives the protein CASSIALTQNTEAFF.

The chain employs TRBV30 and TRBJ1-1; no clear D gene. The CDR3 runs 15 residues. Germline V gives CDR1 GTSNPN, CDR2 SVGIG (reference sequence). The V end was cut by 0 bases, the J end by 2 bases, with 13 bases between. The CDR3 region is CAWSVDQNLNTEAFF. CDR3 nucleotides: TGTGCCTGGAGTGTAGATCAAAACTTAAACACTGAAGCTTTCTTT.

DNA for the CDR3: TGTGCCAGTATCTCAGGGGGGAGCAATCAGCCCCAGCATTTT. This gives the protein CASISGGSNQPQHF. The chain has TRBV19 and TRBJ1-5, with 7 positions matching TRBD1. V gave up 7 bases and J gave up 1 base; unmatched junction bases: 4. There are 14 residues in the CDR3. Per the germline V gene, CDR1 is LNHDA and CDR2 is SQIVND (reference sequence).